The clone carrying this TCR beta chain was observed a handful of times. TCRdb recomputed calls from the RACE reads with MiXCR, one row per CDR3 protein. The table lists approximately 100,000 distinct CDR3 sequences, around 10% of them singletons, with 3.6% in the top ten. These data originate in a study of human T cells and chemical hapten exposure. Study context: Patients additionally received therapeutic doses of diphenylcyclopropenone on the scalp once a week, and this continued throughout the roughly 26-week study. Alopecia universalis, totalis or areata was present in patients who were mostly female.

This CDR3 is built from 15 residues. V was pared by 2 bases and J by 2 bases, with 11 bases between. Per germline, CDR1 SGHVS and CDR2 FNYEAQ. Time point indicated: pre-sensitization, week 0. Treatment described: therapeutic diphenylcyclopropenone sensitization with weekly scalp DPC. The sequence derives from a woman aged 40 to 49 with alopecia areata. Some clones in this sample may be carry-over from other donors' samples. The material sequenced was whole blood, taken in connection with sensitization to the hapten diphenylcyclopropenone (DPC). The chain combines TRBV7-6 with TRBJ2-3; D might be TRBD2 (5 bases). Here the CDR3 reads CASSLPGESTDTQYF. In nucleotides, the CDR3 is TGTGCCAGCAGCTTACCCGGGGAGTCCACAGATACGCAGTATTTT.